A selection of T cell receptor beta chains follows, all from one sample in a study of T-cell memory formation after mild COVID-19. Via MiXCR, TCRdb re-called the 5' RACE reads, giving one row per CDR3 protein. The sample has about 120,000 distinct CDR3 sequences, about 17% seen once; the top ten hold approximately 15%. Source material: PBMCs or a T cell subset sorted from them (not recorded which). The receptors here all came from an adult woman who had mild COVID-19 (a few samples of this study predate the infection). Cell type and time point are not known. The CDR3 runs from the conserved cysteine through the conserved F or W. The D gene is left open where the match is weak. A clone size is listed for some rows: how often the clone was seen (once, few, many), or a class if it is expanded.

DNA: TGCGCCAGCAGCCTAACCGGAGAGTGGGTCCCCTATGGCTACACCTTC
CDR3: CASSLTGEWVPYGYTF
size: -
J: TRBJ1-2
D: -
V: TRBV4-3

DNA: TGTGCCAGCAGCCCTAGCTTAGCGGGAGCTGGCACAGATACGCAGTATTTT
CDR3: CASSPSLAGAGTDTQYF
size: -
J: TRBJ2-3
D: TRBD2
V: TRBV7-2

DNA: TGTGCCAGCAGCTACGGGACTAGCGGGTTTAATGAGCAGTTCTTC
CDR3: CASSYGTSGFNEQFF
size: many
J: TRBJ2-1
D: TRBD2
V: TRBV13

DNA: TGTGCCAGCAGTTTCCGGGGGCGTGGGGCCAACGTCCTGACTTTC
CDR3: CASSFRGRGANVLTF
size: few
J: TRBJ2-6
D: -
V: TRBV12-3/TRBV12-4

DNA: TGTGCCAGCTCACCGCTGAGGCAGGGGGCAAACACCGGGGAGCTGTTTTTT
CDR3: CASSPLRQGANTGELFF
size: few
J: TRBJ2-2
D: TRBD1
V: TRBV18

DNA: TGCGCCAGCAGCGCCGGACAGTCCATAAACTATGGCTACACCTTC
CDR3: CASSAGQSINYGYTF
size: few
J: TRBJ1-2
D: -
V: TRBV5-1

DNA: TGTGCCAGCAGCGTAGGAATGGGAGTTAACTCTGGGGCCAACGTCCTGACTTTC
CDR3: CASSVGMGVNSGANVLTF
size: -
J: TRBJ2-6
D: -
V: TRBV9

DNA: TGTGCCAGCAGGCTTAGCGGGAGGGTCGACGAGCAGTACTTC
CDR3: CASRLSGRVDEQYF
size: few
J: TRBJ2-7
D: TRBD2
V: TRBV27

DNA: TGTGCCACCAGTGATCGGGGGGGCCGCAATGAGCAGTTCTTC
CDR3: CATSDRGGRNEQFF
size: few
J: TRBJ2-1
D: TRBD2
V: TRBV24-1

DNA: TGCAGCGGGGTGACTCTAGTAGGCAATGAGCAGTTCTTC
CDR3: CSGVTLVGNEQFF
size: few
J: TRBJ2-1
D: -
V: TRBV29-1

DNA: TGCGCCAGCAGCTTGGTAGGGACAGGGGACCAAAACATTCAGTACTTC
CDR3: CASSLVGTGDQNIQYF
size: -
J: TRBJ2-4
D: TRBD1
V: TRBV5-1

DNA: TGTGCCACCGAACTGGGCCCCTACAATGAGCAGTTCTTC
CDR3: CATELGPYNEQFF
size: few
J: TRBJ2-1
D: -
V: TRBV24-1

DNA: TGTGCCTGGAGGTACGGTAACACTGAAGCTTTCTTT
CDR3: CAWRYGNTEAFF
size: few
J: TRBJ1-1
D: -
V: TRBV30

DNA: TGTGCCACCGGGACTAGCGGTGCAGATACGCAGTATTTT
CDR3: CATGTSGADTQYF
size: few
J: TRBJ2-3
D: TRBD2
V: TRBV24-1

DNA: TGTGCCAGCAGTCCACGTGGAGGGACAGCTTTCTTT
CDR3: CASSPRGGTAFF
size: many
J: TRBJ1-1
D: -
V: TRBV27

DNA: TGTGCCAGCAGCTTGAGATTTGGACAGAGCCTTAACTATGGCTACACCTTC
CDR3: CASSLRFGQSLNYGYTF
size: once
J: TRBJ1-2
D: -
V: TRBV11-2

DNA: TGTGCCAGTAGTATGGTCGGGGGCAACACTGAAGCTTTCTTT
CDR3: CASSMVGGNTEAFF
size: few
J: TRBJ1-1
D: -
V: TRBV19

DNA: TGCGCCAGCAGCTCCCCGGGCCCAAGTCCCTTGAACACTGAAGCTTTCTTT
CDR3: CASSSPGPSPLNTEAFF
size: once
J: TRBJ1-1
D: -
V: TRBV5-1

DNA: TGTGCCAGCAGTTACTCAATGGCAGTCTTGGACACTGAAGCTTTCTTT
CDR3: CASSYSMAVLDTEAFF
size: few
J: TRBJ1-1
D: -
V: TRBV6-5

DNA: TGTGCCAGCAGTTTGCGGAGGGGGCCCCAAGAGACCCAGTACTTC
CDR3: CASSLRRGPQETQYF
size: -
J: TRBJ2-5
D: -
V: TRBV27

DNA: TGCGCCAGCAGCCAAGAGGGCTACGGCGGGGAGCTGTTTTTT
CDR3: CASSQEGYGGELFF
size: -
J: TRBJ2-2
D: -
V: TRBV4-1

DNA: TGCAGTGCGCCGACACATCATCTGGGCCTCGAGCAGTACTTC
CDR3: CSAPTHHLGLEQYF
size: once
J: TRBJ2-7
D: -
V: TRBV20-1

DNA: TGCAGTGCTAGAGATCCAAGGACAGGATCACCCCTCCACTTT
CDR3: CSARDPRTGSPLHF
size: few
J: TRBJ1-6
D: TRBD1
V: TRBV20-1

DNA: TGTGCCAGCTCATTTGCAGCGGGAGCGAACACCGGGGAGCTGTTTTTT
CDR3: CASSFAAGANTGELFF
size: few
J: TRBJ2-2
D: TRBD2
V: TRBV18

DNA: TGTGCCAGCAGCACCCCCGGGACAGGGACCTCTGAGACCCAGTACTTC
CDR3: CASSTPGTGTSETQYF
size: many
J: TRBJ2-5
D: -
V: TRBV21-1

DNA: TGTGCCTGGAATCAGCCATCGGAGACCCAGTACTTC
CDR3: CAWNQPSETQYF
size: few
J: TRBJ2-5
D: -
V: TRBV30

DNA: TGTGCCAGCAGCCACCCCCGGGCAGGGATCAATGAGCAGTTCTTC
CDR3: CASSHPRAGINEQFF
size: few
J: TRBJ2-1
D: -
V: TRBV3-1

DNA: TGCAGTGCTAGAGGAGGGCCTACCTACAATGAGCAGTTCTTC
CDR3: CSARGGPTYNEQFF
size: -
J: TRBJ2-1
D: -
V: TRBV20-1

DNA: TGTGCCAGCAGGGACAGGACACAGGGGGCCCACGAGCAGTACTTC
CDR3: CASRDRTQGAHEQYF
size: few
J: TRBJ2-7
D: TRBD1
V: TRBV2

DNA: TGTGCCAGCAAATTGTCCCTCCACCTCGGACACGAGCAGTACTTC
CDR3: CASKLSLHLGHEQYF
size: -
J: TRBJ2-7
D: -
V: TRBV11-3

DNA: TGCAGCGTTGAAGATCTTCAGGGCAGGGGGCAATATGGCTACACCTTC
CDR3: CSVEDLQGRGQYGYTF
size: few
J: TRBJ1-2
D: TRBD1
V: TRBV29-1

DNA: TGTGCCAGCAGTCAGGGCCTCCATGAGCAGTTCTTC
CDR3: CASSQGLHEQFF
size: few
J: TRBJ2-1
D: -
V: TRBV12-3/TRBV12-4

DNA: TGTGCCAGCAGTTATTATGCCGCCGGGACAATTCTTCAAGAGACCCAGTACTTC
CDR3: CASSYYAAGTILQETQYF
size: -
J: TRBJ2-5
D: -
V: TRBV6-2/TRBV6-3

DNA: TGTGCCAGTTCTACCCAGGACGGCTACGAGCAGTACTTC
CDR3: CASSTQDGYEQYF
size: -
J: TRBJ2-7
D: -
V: TRBV19

DNA: TGTGCCAGCAGTTTACCGTTGGAGGGAAAAGACACTGAAGCTTTCTTT
CDR3: CASSLPLEGKDTEAFF
size: -
J: TRBJ1-1
D: -
V: TRBV12-3/TRBV12-4

DNA: TGTGCCAGCAGCCCCGGGGGTCTAGCCTACAATGAGCAGTTCTTC
CDR3: CASSPGGLAYNEQFF
size: few
J: TRBJ2-1
D: -
V: TRBV9

DNA: TGTGCCAGCAGCTTAGTCCAGATGAACACCGGGGAGCTGTTTTTT
CDR3: CASSLVQMNTGELFF
size: few
J: TRBJ2-2
D: -
V: TRBV7-9

DNA: TGTGCCAGCAGCTTAGGGGCAGTCACAGATACGCAGTATTTT
CDR3: CASSLGAVTDTQYF
size: few
J: TRBJ2-3
D: -
V: TRBV11-2

DNA: TGTGCCAGCAGCCCCGCACGGGGCCGGGAGACCCAGTACTTC
CDR3: CASSPARGRETQYF
size: many
J: TRBJ2-5
D: -
V: TRBV9

DNA: TGTGCCAGCAGCTTAGCGGGCCGACGGGAGTACTTC
CDR3: CASSLAGRREYF
size: few
J: TRBJ2-7
D: -
V: TRBV5-5

DNA: TGTGCCAGCAGTATGACTTTAGGCCCGAACGAGCAGTACTTC
CDR3: CASSMTLGPNEQYF
size: -
J: TRBJ2-7
D: -
V: TRBV12-3/TRBV12-4

DNA: TGTGCCAGCAGATTGGCAGGGGGGGGATCGGAGACCCAGTACTTC
CDR3: CASRLAGGGSETQYF
size: -
J: TRBJ2-5
D: -
V: TRBV2

DNA: TGCGCCAGCAGCTTGGAACCTGAAGCTTTCTTT
CDR3: CASSLEPEAFF
size: few
J: TRBJ1-1
D: -
V: TRBV5-1

DNA: TGCAGCGTTGGGTCTAGCAGCTACAATGAGCAGTTCTTC
CDR3: CSVGSSSYNEQFF
size: -
J: TRBJ2-1
D: -
V: TRBV29-1

DNA: TGTGCTAGCAGCTTAAACACGGTTAATGAGCAGTTCTTC
CDR3: CASSLNTVNEQFF
size: few
J: TRBJ2-1
D: -
V: TRBV7-7

DNA: TGTGCCAGCAGCTTAAGTTGGACTAGCGGGAGCAGTAGGAATACGCAGTATTTT
CDR3: CASSLSWTSGSSRNTQYF
size: -
J: TRBJ2-3
D: TRBD2
V: TRBV7-3

DNA: TGCGCCAGCAGCTTGGGACGTCTAGCGCTCACCTCAGATACGCAGTATTTT
CDR3: CASSLGRLALTSDTQYF
size: few
J: TRBJ2-3
D: -
V: TRBV5-1

DNA: TGTGCCAGCTCACCACCGGCTGGGGCGGCCGAGCAGTACTTC
CDR3: CASSPPAGAAEQYF
size: few
J: TRBJ2-7
D: -
V: TRBV18

DNA: TGTGCCAGCCGACAGGGTCCCGAGACCCAGTACTTC
CDR3: CASRQGPETQYF
size: few
J: TRBJ2-5
D: TRBD1
V: TRBV6-5

DNA: TGCGCCAGCAGCCATTTCTTGGAGGGCACAGATACGCAGTATTTT
CDR3: CASSHFLEGTDTQYF
size: -
J: TRBJ2-3
D: -
V: TRBV4-1

DNA: TGTGCCAGCAGCTGGAGGCGGCTAGCGGGGGTGGAGACCCAGTACTTC
CDR3: CASSWRRLAGVETQYF
size: few
J: TRBJ2-5
D: TRBD2
V: TRBV5-4

DNA: TGTGCCAGCAGCGAGCTTGGACAGGGCGGTTCACCCCTCCACTTT
CDR3: CASSELGQGGSPLHF
size: once
J: TRBJ1-6
D: TRBD1
V: TRBV3-1

DNA: TGTGCCATCAGTGCTGGTCAGGGAAGCGGTTCACCCCTCCACTTT
CDR3: CAISAGQGSGSPLHF
size: -
J: TRBJ1-6
D: -
V: TRBV10-3

DNA: TGTGCCAGCAGTGAATATCGGCTGACAGGGTTCCCTGAAGCTTTCTTT
CDR3: CASSEYRLTGFPEAFF
size: -
J: TRBJ1-1
D: TRBD1
V: TRBV25-1

DNA: TGCGCCAGCAGCCAGAGCCCCGGGACAAACCGTCGGGAGCAGTACTTC
CDR3: CASSQSPGTNRREQYF
size: -
J: TRBJ2-7
D: -
V: TRBV4-1

DNA: TGTGCCACCAGTGAATCGGCGGCCACAGATACGCAGTATTTT
CDR3: CATSESAATDTQYF
size: few
J: TRBJ2-3
D: -
V: TRBV24-1

DNA: TGCAGCACCGACAGGGTAGATGGCTACACCTTC
CDR3: CSTDRVDGYTF
size: -
J: TRBJ1-2
D: TRBD1
V: TRBV29-1